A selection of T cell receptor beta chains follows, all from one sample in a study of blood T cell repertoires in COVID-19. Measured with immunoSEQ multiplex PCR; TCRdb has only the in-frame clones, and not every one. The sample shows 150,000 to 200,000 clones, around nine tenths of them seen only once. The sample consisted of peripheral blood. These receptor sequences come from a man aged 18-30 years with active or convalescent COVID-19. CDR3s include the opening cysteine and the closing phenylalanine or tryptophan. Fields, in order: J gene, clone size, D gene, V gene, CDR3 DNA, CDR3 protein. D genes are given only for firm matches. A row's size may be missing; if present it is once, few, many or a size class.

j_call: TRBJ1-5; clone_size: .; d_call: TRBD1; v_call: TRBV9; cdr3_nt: TGTGCCAGCAGTGCCACCGGGACAGGGGGTGATCAGCCCCAGCATTTT; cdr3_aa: CASSATGTGGDQPQHF
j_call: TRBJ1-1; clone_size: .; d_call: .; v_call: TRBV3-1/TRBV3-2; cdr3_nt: TGTGCCAGCAGCCAACCCAGGGGCCCTGAAGCTTTCTTT; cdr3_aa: CASSQPRGPEAFF
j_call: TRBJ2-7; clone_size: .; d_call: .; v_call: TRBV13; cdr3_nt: TGTGCCAGCAGCTCAGCGGCAGCCTCCTACGAGCAGTACTTC; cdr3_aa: CASSSAAASYEQYF
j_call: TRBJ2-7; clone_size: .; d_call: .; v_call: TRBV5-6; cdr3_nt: TGTGCCAGCAGCTCGTCTTTCGGGACTGGGGCCTACGAGCAGTACTTC; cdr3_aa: CASSSSFGTGAYEQYF
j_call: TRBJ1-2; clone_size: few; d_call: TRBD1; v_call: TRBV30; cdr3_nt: TGTGCCTGGTCCTGTGACGGGGGACAGGGGGCGAGCTACACCTTC; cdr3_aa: CAWSCDGGQGASYTF
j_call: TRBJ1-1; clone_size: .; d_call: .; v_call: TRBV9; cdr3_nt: TGTGCCAGCAGCGTAGTTTGGGAGCCAAGGACTGAAGCTTTCTTT; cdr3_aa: CASSVVWEPRTEAFF
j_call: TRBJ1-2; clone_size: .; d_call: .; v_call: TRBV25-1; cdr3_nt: TGTGCCAGCAGTGAATGGGGAGGTCGAGAAGCTAACTATGGCTACACCTTC; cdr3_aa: CASSEWGGREANYGYTF
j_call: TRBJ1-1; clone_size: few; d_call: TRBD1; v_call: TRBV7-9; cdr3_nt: TGTGCCAGCAGCTTAGACAGGACAGGTGAGAACACTGAAGCTTTCTTT; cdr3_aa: CASSLDRTGENTEAFF
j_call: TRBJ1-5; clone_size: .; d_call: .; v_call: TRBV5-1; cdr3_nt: TGCGCCAGCCGATCCGGGGATGGGATAGACAATCAGCCCCAGCATTTT; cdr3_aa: CASRSGDGIDNQPQHF
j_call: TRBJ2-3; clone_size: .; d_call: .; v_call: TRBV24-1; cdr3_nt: TGTGCCACCATGTCTAACAGGGATTACACAGATACGCAGTATTTT; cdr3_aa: CATMSNRDYTDTQYF
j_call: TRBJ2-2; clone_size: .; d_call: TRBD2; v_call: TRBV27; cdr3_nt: TGTGCCAGCGGACTAGCGGGTTATGGCACCGGGGAGCTGTTTTTT; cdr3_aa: CASGLAGYGTGELFF
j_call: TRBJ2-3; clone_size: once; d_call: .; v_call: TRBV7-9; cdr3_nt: TGTGCCTCAACAGATACTAGCACAGATACGCAGTATTTT; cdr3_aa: CASTDTSTDTQYF
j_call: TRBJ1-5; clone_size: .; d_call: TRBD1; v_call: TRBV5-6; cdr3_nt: TGTGCCAGCAGCCTACAGGGGAGCAATCAGCCCCAGCATTTT; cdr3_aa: CASSLQGSNQPQHF
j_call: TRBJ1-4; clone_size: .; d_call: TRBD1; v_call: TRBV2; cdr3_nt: TGTGCCAGCAAAACAGGGGGAACTAATGAAAAACTGTTTTTT; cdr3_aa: CASKTGGTNEKLFF
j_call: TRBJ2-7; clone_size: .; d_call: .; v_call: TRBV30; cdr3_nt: TGTGCCTGGAGTGAGTTCGGACGCGGGCAGCAGTACTTC; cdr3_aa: CAWSEFGRGQQYF
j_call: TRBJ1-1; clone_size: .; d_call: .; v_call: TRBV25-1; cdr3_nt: TGTGCCAGCAGTCGTCCCCAGGGGTTGGGCACTGAAGCTTTCTTT; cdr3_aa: CASSRPQGLGTEAFF
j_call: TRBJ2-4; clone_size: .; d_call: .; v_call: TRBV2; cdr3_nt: TGTGCCAGCAGTGAGAGGTTTATAGCCAAAAACATTCAGTACTTC; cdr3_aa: CASSERFIAKNIQYF
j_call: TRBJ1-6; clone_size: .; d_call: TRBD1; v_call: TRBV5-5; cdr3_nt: TGTGCCACATCCGGGACAGAGAGAGGGCGCATAGATTCACCCCTCCACTTT; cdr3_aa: CATSGTERGRIDSPLHF
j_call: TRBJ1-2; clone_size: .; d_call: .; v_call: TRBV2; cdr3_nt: TGTGCCAGCAGTGATAGTTTAAGACAGATGAACTATGGCTACACCTTC; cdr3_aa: CASSDSLRQMNYGYTF
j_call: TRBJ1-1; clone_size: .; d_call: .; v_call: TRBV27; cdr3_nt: TGTGCCAGCAGTCCCCCCTTTCCACCCGGGTACACTGAAGCTTTCTTT; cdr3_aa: CASSPPFPPGYTEAFF
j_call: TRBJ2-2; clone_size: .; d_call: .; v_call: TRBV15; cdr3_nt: TGTGCCACCAGCAGAGGTGTATCCACCGGGGAGCTGTTTTTT; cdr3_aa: CATSRGVSTGELFF
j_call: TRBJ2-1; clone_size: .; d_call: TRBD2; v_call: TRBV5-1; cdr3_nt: TGCGCCAGCGCACAGGACGGGAGGGGGTACAATGAGCAGTTCTTC; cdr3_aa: CASAQDGRGYNEQFF
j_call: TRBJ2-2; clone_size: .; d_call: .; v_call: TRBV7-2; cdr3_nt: TGTGCCAGCAGCTTAGTAACAGCCTTCGGGGAGCTGTTTTTT; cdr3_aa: CASSLVTAFGELFF
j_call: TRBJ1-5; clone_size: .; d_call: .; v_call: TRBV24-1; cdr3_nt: TGTGCCACCAGTGTCAAAAATAGCAATCAGCCCCAGCATTTT; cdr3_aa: CATSVKNSNQPQHF
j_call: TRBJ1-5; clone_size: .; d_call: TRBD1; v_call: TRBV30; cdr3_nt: TGTGCCTGGACCATCGAGGAATTGGGACAGTGTGGGGGAAAGAGAGTGCCCCAGCATTTT; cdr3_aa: CAWTIEELGQCGGKRVPQHF
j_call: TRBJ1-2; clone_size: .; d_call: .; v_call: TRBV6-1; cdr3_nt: TGTGCCAGCAGTGAAGGGGGCAGGGGCTATGGCTACACCTTC; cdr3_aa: CASSEGGRGYGYTF
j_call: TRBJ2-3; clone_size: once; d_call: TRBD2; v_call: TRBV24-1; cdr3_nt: TGTGCCACCAGTGATTATGGACTAGCGTACACAGATACGCAGTATTTT; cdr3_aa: CATSDYGLAYTDTQYF
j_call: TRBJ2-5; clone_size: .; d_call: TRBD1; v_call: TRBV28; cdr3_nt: TGTGCCAGCGGGACAGGGGACCAAGAGACCCAGTACTTC; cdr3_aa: CASGTGDQETQYF
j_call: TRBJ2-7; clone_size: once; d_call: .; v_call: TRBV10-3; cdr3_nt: TGTGCCATCAGTGAATTTGGGTTGTCGGCCTCATACATCAGAGGGTACGAGCAGTACTTC; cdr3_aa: CAISEFGLSASYIRGYEQYF
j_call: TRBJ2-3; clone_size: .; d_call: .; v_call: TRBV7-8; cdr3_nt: TGTGCCAGCAGCTTTGTCGCCCTGTCCAAGCCAGATACGCAGTATTTT; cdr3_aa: CASSFVALSKPDTQYF
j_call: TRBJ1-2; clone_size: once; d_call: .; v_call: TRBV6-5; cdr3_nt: TGTGCCAGCAGTTTCGACAGTAACTATGGCTACACCTTC; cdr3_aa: CASSFDSNYGYTF